The next 3 T cell receptor beta chains were all read from a single sample in a study of CD4+ T cells in melanoma (dated by TCRdb to between 2021 and 2023). Libraries were built with the immunoSEQ multiplex PCR assay. TCRdb's version of the immuneACCESS table is confined to in-frame rearrangements and falls short of the full clone set. An unresolved V gene accounts for under half of the shortfall where checked; the remainder is of unknown origin. Here the sample has 20,000 to 25,000 clones; about four fifths occur a single time. Around 3.6% of the sample comes from the top ten. The material sequenced was cells from a culture (not recorded whether cultured in vitro). These receptors all come from a human donor with melanoma.

This clone was counted once. The rearrangement uses TRBV10-3 and TRBJ2-7, with 7 nucleotides matching TRBD1. The length of the CDR3 is 14 residues. Unmatched junction bases numbered 7, after V lost 4 bases and J lost 4 bases. Looked up from germline, CDR1 is ENHRY and CDR2 is SYGVKD. The CDR3 nucleotides are TGTGCCATCAGTGGATCCGACAGGGCTTACGAGCAGTACTTC. It translates to CAISGSDRAYEQYF.

This clone has more than one count but fewer than ten. Here the CDR3 DNA reads TGCGCCAGCAGCTTGTTGGGGACTAGAAGCACAGATACGCAGTATTTT. The encoded protein is CASSLLGTRSTDTQYF. This chain uses TRBV5-1 with TRBJ2-3; 8 bases are shared with TRBD2. V lost 1 base, J lost 0 bases, and 4 bases stayed unmatched. The germline gives CDR1 SGHRS, CDR2 YFSETQ. This CDR3 contains 16 residues.

With respect to this clone: The identical CDR3 is also encoded by other nucleotide sequences in the sample. The genes are TRBV5-1 and TRBJ1-2; TRBD1 aligns across 9 bases. V was clipped by 0 bases and J by 8 bases; unmatched bases: 5. Germline-derived CDR1 and CDR2 are SGHRS and YFSETQ. This CDR3 spans 14 amino acids. The CDR3 coding sequence is TGCGCCAGCAGCTTGGGGGACAGGGCAGGAGGCTACACCTTC. Protein sequence: CASSLGDRAGGYTF.